The next 20 T cell receptor beta chains were all read from a single sample in a study of TIL therapy for anti-PD-1-resistant metastatic lung cancer. The libraries were made with immunoSEQ v3. Sequencing used immunoSEQ multiplex PCR; TCRdb keeps in-frame clones, though not all of them. The table includes roughly 57,000 clones, 80% to 90% detected once. Described time point: pre-treatment sample, taken before nivolumab and TIL therapy. This specimen was blood, taken at baseline. The source is a person aged 25 to 85 with non-small cell lung cancer.

The CDR3 DNA sequence: TGTGCCAGCAGCCAAGCGACAGGGGGTGAGACCCAGTACTTC. Protein product: CASSQATGGETQYF. The chain joins TRBV6-6 to TRBJ2-5, with 9 bases that match TRBD1. The J segment lost 5 bases and the V segment lost 6 bases, leaving 7 bases of the junction unmatched. The CDR3 covers 14 residues. The germline V gene encodes CDR1 MNHNY and CDR2 SVGAGI (reference sequence).

This chain joins TRBV4-1 and TRBJ2-1; D gene uncertain. The CDR3 has 15 amino acids. The ends were cut back, 1 base at V and 9 bases at J, with 16 bases in the middle. Germline V lookup: CDR1 MGHRA, CDR2 YSYEKL. The CDR3 reads CASSQGSAPSFEQFF. The CDR3 DNA sequence: TGCGCCAGCAGCCAAGGCTCGGCTCCTTCCTTTGAGCAGTTCTTC.

The chain is built from TRBV5-5 and TRBJ2-3; the D is unclear. This CDR3 has 14 residues. Germline lookup yields CDR1 SGHKS and CDR2 YYEKEE (reference sequence). The V end lost 2 bases, the J end lost 2 bases, and 9 bases lay between the germline ends. The CDR3 sequence is CASSFGQTTDTQYF. The CDR3, as DNA: TGTGCCAGCAGCTTTGGCCAAACCACAGATACGCAGTATTTT.

V usage is TRBV7-2 and J usage is TRBJ1-2; possible D gene TRBD1, 5 bases. CDR3 size: 14 residues. V was shortened by 8 bases and J by 5 bases, with 18 bases between the two germline ends. Per germline, CDR1 SGHTA and CDR2 FQGNSA. CDR3 in DNA: TGTGCCAGCTCCCTACAGGAGGAGGGATATGGCTACACCTTC. Protein: CASSLQEEGYGYTF.

V usage is TRBV30 and J usage is TRBJ1-1; D is uncertain. CDR3 length equals 14 residues. Germline V gene data show CDR1 as GTSNPN and CDR2 as SVGIG (reference sequence). V shed 5 bases and J shed 2 bases, with 15 bases lying between them. The CDR3 sequence: CAWQGRVRNTEAFF. The CDR3 DNA reads as TGTGCCTGGCAAGGTAGGGTTAGAAACACTGAAGCTTTCTTT.

This clone was counted a single time. This chain joins TRBV11-2 and TRBJ2-1, with 10 bases fitting TRBD2. V shed 4 bases, J shed 4 bases, and the junction held 13 bases outside the gene matches. The CDR3 has 18 residues. Per the germline V gene, CDR1 is SGHAT and CDR2 is FQNNGV. The CDR3 region is CASSYQEIAGGYYNEQFF. DNA for the CDR3: TGTGCCAGCAGCTACCAGGAAATAGCGGGGGGCTATTACAATGAGCAGTTCTTC. The entire variable domain, with the rest obtained from reference TRBV11-2 and TRBJ2-1, is as follows: EAGVAQSPRYKIIEKRQSVAFWCNPISGHATLYWYQQILGQGPKLLIQFQNNGVVDDSQLPKDRFSAERLKGVDSTLKIQPAKLEDSAVYLCASSYQEIAGGYYNEQFFGPGTRLTVL.

This clone has only a few counts. The chain links TRBV6-5 to TRBJ2-7; D may be TRBD2 (5 bases). This CDR3 comprises 14 residues. Looked up from germline, CDR1 is MNHEY and CDR2 is SVGAGI. The V gene lost 2 bases and the J gene lost 3 bases, with 11 bases spanning the gap. This CDR3 is CASSYGRVGYEQYF. Written as DNA, the CDR3 is TGTGCCAGCAGTTACGGGCGGGTGGGCTACGAGCAGTACTTC.

The DNA of the CDR3 is TGCGCCAGCAGCTCAGGGACAGCGAACACCGGGGAGCTGTTTTTT. Translation gives CASSSGTANTGELFF. The genes are TRBV5-1 and TRBJ2-2; 7 bases map to TRBD1. Per germline, CDR1 SGHRS and CDR2 YFSETQ. The CDR3 runs 15 residues. J was trimmed by 0 bases and V by 3 bases; bases with no gene match: 2.

The rearrangement uses TRBV27 and TRBJ2-7, with a tentative D call TRBD2 (5 bases). The germline gives CDR1 MNHEY, CDR2 SMNVEV (reference sequence). V was pared by 4 bases and J by 2 bases, with 9 bases between. This CDR3 is built from 13 residues. The CDR3 is CASSSRDTYEQYF. The DNA for the CDR3 is TGTGCCAGCAGTTCCCGGGATACCTACGAGCAGTACTTC.

The chain combines TRBV9 with TRBJ1-3, with D unresolved. Germline-derived CDR1 and CDR2 are SGDLS and YYNGEE. The V and J ends lost 2 bases and 0 bases respectively, with 9 bases between them. The CDR3 runs to 15 residues. The CDR3 spells CASSVDPSSGNTIYF. For the CDR3, the DNA is TGTGCCAGCAGCGTGGATCCATCCTCTGGAAACACCATATATTTT.

The chain combines TRBV10-3 with TRBJ2-2; D gene unclear. CDR1 is ENHRY, CDR2 SYGVKD, per germline. The CDR3 runs to 14 residues. Trimming removed 4 bases from V and 4 bases from J, with 10 bases in between. This chain's CDR3 is CAISVRDATGELFF. In DNA form, the CDR3 reads TGTGCCATCAGTGTTAGGGATGCCACCGGGGAGCTGTTTTTT.

The chain couples TRBV29-1 to TRBJ2-7; D might be TRBD2 (6 bases). CDR3 length: 13 residues. The germline V gene encodes CDR1 SQVTM and CDR2 ANQGSEA. V was trimmed by 4 bases and J by 2 bases, leaving 12 bases between them. CDR3 sequence: CSVGGVGAYEQYF. CDR3 nucleotides: TGCAGCGTTGGCGGGGTTGGGGCCTACGAGCAGTACTTC.

Only one count was recorded for this clone. V is TRBV6-5 and J is TRBJ1-2; TRBD1 agrees at 10 bases. V was pared by 6 bases and J by 7 bases, with 11 bases of the junction left unmatched. CDR1 and CDR2 (germline): MNHEY, SVGAGI. This CDR3 is built from 15 residues. CDR3 protein: CASSYAGTGARGYTF. The DNA for the CDR3 is TGTGCCAGCAGCTACGCCGGGACAGGGGCTCGTGGCTACACCTTC.

The gene calls are TRBV20-1 and TRBJ2-1; D remains unclear. CDR1 is DFQATT and CDR2 is SNEGSKA in the germline V gene (reference sequence). The CDR3 is 11 amino acids. Trimming took off 6 bases at V and 5 bases at J, with 8 bases between the two ends. CDR3 nucleotides: TGCAGTGCCTTAGAACACAATGAGCAGTTCTTC. It is translated as CSALEHNEQFF.

The chain links TRBV2 to TRBJ2-3; 7 bases agree with TRBD2. With 8 bases clipped from V and 2 bases from J, the junction kept 1 base outside the gene matches. Germline CDR1 is SNHLY and CDR2 is FYNNEI. The CDR3 has 12 amino acids. Here the CDR3 DNA reads TGTGCCAGCGCGGGGGACACAGATACGCAGTATTTT. Residues: CASAGDTDTQYF.

The chain is built from TRBV5-1 and TRBJ2-2; 7 bases line up with TRBD1. This CDR3 comprises 15 residues. Germline V gene sequence: CDR1 SGHRS, CDR2 YFSETQ. V lost 3 bases, J lost 5 bases, and 7 bases stayed unmatched. The CDR3 DNA reads as TGCGCCAGCAGCTCACAGGGGACACCAACCGGGGAGCTGTTTTTT. Translating gives CASSSQGTPTGELFF.

V is TRBV28 and J is TRBJ2-3, with 7 bases that match TRBD1. The CDR3 consists of 17 residues. Germline lookup yields CDR1 MDHEN and CDR2 SYDVKM. V shed 5 bases and J 1 base; nucleotides not matched to a gene: 12. The CDR3 DNA follows: TGTGCCAGCAGTCCACAGGGACAGTCAACGGGCACAGATACGCAGTATTTT. Amino acids: CASSPQGQSTGTDTQYF.

This chain uses TRBV6-2 or TRBV6-3 with TRBJ2-6; 9 positions agree with TRBD1. The CDR3 runs to 18 residues. Germline V lookup: CDR1 MNHEY, CDR2 SVGEGT. V trimming: 6 bases; J trimming: 1 base; junction bases outside the gene matches: 10. This CDR3 is CASSMDRGKASGANVLTF. The CDR3 region has the DNA TGTGCCAGCAGCATGGACAGGGGCAAAGCTTCTGGGGCCAACGTCCTGACTTTC.

This clone was found a few times. This sequence joins TRBV9 and TRBJ2-7; 11 nucleotides line up with TRBD2. The CDR3 consists of 16 residues. Germline loops: CDR1 SGDLS, CDR2 YYNGEE. V trimming: 3 bases; J trimming: 6 bases; junction bases outside the gene matches: 11. The chain's CDR3 is CASSASGTSGFAEQYF. The DNA for the CDR3 is TGTGCCAGCAGCGCCTCCGGGACTAGCGGATTCGCCGAGCAGTACTTC.

The V and J genes are TRBV5-1 and TRBJ2-7; D is unclear. Looked up from germline, CDR1 is SGHRS and CDR2 is YFSETQ. The CDR3 length is 13 residues. V was cut by 0 bases and J by 3 bases, with 7 bases left in between. CDR3 nucleotide sequence: TGCGCCAGCAGCTTGGCCAGGAGCTACGAGCAGTACTTC. Encoded protein: CASSLARSYEQYF.